This entry lists 28 T cell receptor beta chains sequenced from one sample in a study of T cell responses to AZD1222 COVID-19 vaccine. Clones were sequenced by immunoSEQ multiplex PCR, and TCRdb holds only the in-frame ones, with some missing. This sample yields 90,000 to 120,000 clones, of which about 89% are seen a single time; about 6.6% belongs to the top ten. Sequenced here: peripheral blood, sampled on day 0 of AZD1222 vaccination. These receptors were obtained from an adult in good health.

The V call is TRBV5-4, the J call TRBJ1-2; D uncertain. This CDR3 contains 13 residues. Germline-derived CDR1 and CDR2 are SGHNT and YYREEE (reference sequence). V lost 0 bases to trimming and J lost 2 bases, with 5 bases between them. CDR3 sequence (DNA): TGTGCCAGCAGCTTGGACGAAAACTATGGCTACACCTTC. Its translation is CASSLDENYGYTF.

The chain uses TRBV20-1 and TRBJ2-7; D could derive from TRBD1 or TRBD2 (6 bases each). Trimming pared 8 bases from V and 4 bases from J, leaving 12 bases between. This CDR3 spans 11 amino acids. CDR1 and CDR2 (germline): DFQATT, SNEGSKA (reference sequence). The CDR3 DNA follows: TGCAGTCGTCAAGGGGGGTACGAGCAGTACTTC. Its translation is CSRQGGYEQYF.

The chain joins TRBV28 to TRBJ2-2; 7 nucleotides match TRBD1. The length of the CDR3 is 15 residues. Germline lookup yields CDR1 MDHEN and CDR2 SYDVKM. The J segment lost 0 bases and the V segment lost 4 bases, leaving 2 bases of the junction unmatched. This CDR3 reads CASSSGTANTGELFF. The CDR3 nucleotides read TGTGCCAGCAGTTCCGGGACAGCGAACACCGGGGAGCTGTTTTTT.

The V and J genes are TRBV7-9 and TRBJ2-7; 9 nucleotides agree with TRBD1. The CDR3 length is 15 residues. With V trimmed by 4 bases and J by 5 bases, 9 bases remained unmatched. Looked up from germline, CDR1 is SEHNR and CDR2 is FQNEAQ (reference sequence). CDR3 nucleotide sequence: TGTGCCAGCAGCTATCCGGGACAGGGTGTGCACGAGCAGTACTTC. Its protein product is CASSYPGQGVHEQYF.

The chain links TRBV7-2 to TRBJ2-5, with 12 bases identical to TRBD2. Per germline, CDR1 SGHTA and CDR2 FQGNSA. Trimming at V came to 8 bases and at J to 7 bases, leaving 11 bases not matched to a gene. The CDR3 is made up of 15 amino acids. The CDR3 DNA is TGTGCCAGCGAGAAAACTAGCGGGAGGTCTGGGACCCAGTACTTC. The encoded protein is CASEKTSGRSGTQYF.

V usage is TRBV5-5 and J usage is TRBJ2-1; D remains unclear. The CDR3 is 14 residues long. V was pared by 0 bases and J by 8 bases, with 12 bases between. Germline CDR1 SGHKS, CDR2 YYEKEE (reference sequence). This CDR3 is CASSLAARIDEQFF. DNA for the CDR3: TGTGCCAGCAGCTTGGCGGCGCGAATAGATGAGCAGTTCTTC.

J is TRBJ2-3 and V is TRBV5-4; TRBD2 is a possible D gene (5 bases). Between the trimmed V and J ends, which lost 3 bases and 5 bases, there was a span of 28 bases. The germline CDR1 and CDR2 sequences are SGHNT and YYREEE (reference sequence). CDR3 size: 19 residues. CDR3 amino acids: CASSWGWASTLSVGDTQYF. CDR3 in DNA: TGTGCCAGCAGCTGGGGTTGGGCCTCAACCCTTAGCGTAGGAGATACGCAGTATTTT. Full variable domain (missing parts from reference TRBV5-4 and TRBJ2-3): ETGVTQSPTHLIKTRGQQVTLRCSSQSGHNTVSWYQQALGQGPQFIFQYYREEENGRGNFPPRFSGLQFPNYSSELNVNALELDDSALYLCASSWGWASTLSVGDTQYFGPGTRLTVL.

This clone was seen only once. The chain employs TRBV7-9 and TRBJ2-1; possible D gene TRBD1, 6 bases. Trimming took off 5 bases at V and 3 bases at J, with 11 bases between the two ends. The CDR3 has 14 residues. The germline CDR1 and CDR2 sequences are SEHNR and FQNEAQ (reference sequence). The CDR3 bases are TGTGCCAGCAGCGCAGGACAGAGCTACAATGAGCAGTTCTTC. Its protein product is CASSAGQSYNEQFF. Full variable domain (rest looked up from reference TRBV7-9 and TRBJ2-1): DTGVSQNPRHKITKRGQNVTFRCDPISEHNRLYWYRQTLGQGPEFLTYFQNEAQLEKSRLLSDRFSAERPKGSFSTLEIQRTEQGDSAMYLCASSAGQSYNEQFFGPGTRLTVL.

The rearrangement uses TRBV6-2 or TRBV6-3 and TRBJ2-5; 7 bases map to TRBD2. This CDR3 region has 18 residues. Trimming at V came to 3 bases and at J to 0 bases, leaving 13 bases not matched to a gene. Germline V lookup: CDR1 MNHEY, CDR2 SVGEGT. The CDR3 region has the DNA TGTGCCAGCAGTTATCGTCGGTGGGGACTAACCTACCAAGAGACCCAGTACTTC. Protein product: CASSYRRWGLTYQETQYF.

This chain's CDR3 is CATSTSSYNSPLHF. DNA for the CDR3: TGTGCCACCAGCACCAGCTCCTATAATTCACCCCTCCACTTT. The chain has TRBV15 and TRBJ1-6, with D unclear. The CDR3 totals 14 residues. Germline CDR1 and CDR2: LNHNV and YYDKDF (reference sequence). The V and J ends lost 4 bases and 0 bases respectively, with 4 bases between them.

The chain uses TRBV7-2 and TRBJ2-7; the match to TRBD1 covers 9 bases. Germline CDR1 is SGHTA and CDR2 is FQGNSA. V shed 7 bases and J 0 bases; nucleotides not matched to a gene: 10. CDR3 size: 16 residues. The CDR3 DNA is TGTGCCAGCACCCAACAGGGGGCGGGAAGCTCCTACGAGCAGTACTTC. The encoded protein is CASTQQGAGSSYEQYF.

Notes on this clone: Additional DNA sequences in this sample encode the identical CDR3. This rearrangement joins TRBV7-9 to TRBJ1-1; no clear D. Germline V gives CDR1 SEHNR, CDR2 FQNEAQ (reference sequence). The V gene lost 2 bases and the J gene lost 4 bases, with 5 bases spanning the gap. CDR3 length equals 12 residues. The CDR3 loop reads CASSLITTEAFF. The CDR3 DNA sequence: TGTGCCAGCAGCTTAATCACCACTGAAGCTTTCTTT.

DNA for the CDR3: TGCGCCAGCAGCCTCGACCGGGCCTACGAGCAGTACTTC. Translated, it gives CASSLDRAYEQYF. V is TRBV4-3 and J is TRBJ2-7; D ambiguous. CDR3 length: 13 residues. Germline V gives CDR1 LGHNA, CDR2 YSLEER. V shed 4 bases and J shed 2 bases, with 9 bases lying between them.

This chain uses TRBV9 with TRBJ2-1; D is uncertain. CDR3 size: 16 residues. Trimming took 0 bases from V and 4 from J, leaving 14 bases between them. CDR1 is SGDLS and CDR2 is YYNGEE in the germline V gene. CDR3: CASSVESMGSYNEQFF. CDR3 nucleotides: TGTGCCAGCAGCGTAGAGTCAATGGGTTCTTACAATGAGCAGTTCTTC.

V is TRBV5-1 and J is TRBJ1-2, with D tentatively TRBD1 (5 bases). Between the trimmed V and J ends, which lost 4 bases and 0 bases, there was a span of 10 bases. Germline V gives CDR1 SGHRS, CDR2 YFSETQ. The CDR3 is 14 amino acids. CDR3 sequence reads: CASSPPGPNYGYTF. DNA of the CDR3: TGCGCCAGCAGCCCGCCGGGGCCTAACTATGGCTACACCTTC.

The rearrangement links TRBV5-1 to TRBJ1-1; TRBD1 is a possible D gene (5 bases). The germline V and J ends were trimmed by 0 bases and 0 bases, with 9 bases remaining between them. Germline-derived CDR1 and CDR2 are SGHRS and YFSETQ. The CDR3 is 15 amino acids. CDR3 region: CASSLAGTVNTEAFF. DNA of the CDR3: TGCGCCAGCAGCTTGGCTGGGACGGTGAACACTGAAGCTTTCTTT. Full variable domain (missing parts from reference TRBV5-1 and TRBJ1-1): KAGVTQTPRYLIKTRGQQVTLSCSPISGHRSVSWYQQTPGQGLQFLFEYFSETQRNKGNFPGRFSGRQFSNSRSEMNVSTLELGDSALYLCASSLAGTVNTEAFFGQGTRLTVV.

The V call is TRBV5-4, the J call TRBJ2-7; D gene unclear. V lost 1 base to trimming and J lost 5 bases, with 10 bases between them. Germline CDR1 SGHNT, CDR2 YYREEE (reference sequence). The CDR3 contains 13 residues. This CDR3 reads CASSLPERNEQYF. For the CDR3, the DNA is TGTGCCAGCAGCTTGCCGGAGAGAAACGAGCAGTACTTC.

V and J are TRBV4-2 and TRBJ1-6, with 8 bases lining up with TRBD1. Germline CDR1 LGHNA, CDR2 YNFKEQ. The CDR3 runs to 14 residues. The V gene end was trimmed by 1 base and the J gene end by 9 bases; junction bases not matched to a gene: 2. The CDR3 DNA reads as TGTGCCAGCAGCCAAGGGACAGGGTTTTCACCCCTCCACTTT. Its protein product is CASSQGTGFSPLHF.

J is TRBJ1-6 and V is TRBV15; 9 positions agree with TRBD1. This CDR3 contains 15 residues. V trimming: 4 bases; J trimming: 9 bases; junction bases outside the gene matches: 7. Germline V gene lookup returns CDR1 LNHNV and CDR2 YYDKDF (reference sequence). CDR3 loop: CATSIPGQGISPLHF. CDR3 DNA: TGTGCCACCAGCATCCCGGGACAGGGCATTTCACCCCTCCACTTT.

The genes are TRBV20-1 and TRBJ2-7; D is unresolved. CDR3 size: 10 residues. Germline assignment: CDR1 DFQATT and CDR2 SNEGSKA (reference sequence). The V end lost 6 bases, the J end lost 7 bases, and 10 bases lay between the germline ends. The CDR3 coding sequence is TGCAGTGCAAGTATAAGGGAGCAGTACTTC. Protein product: CSASIREQYF.

The J gene is TRBJ2-1, the V gene TRBV9, with TRBD1 matching 9 bases. Germline CDR1 is SGDLS and CDR2 is YYNGEE. V lost 2 bases, J lost 13 bases, and 4 bases stayed unmatched. The CDR3 has 12 residues. CDR3 sequence reads: CASSVPGQGQFF. The CDR3 nucleotides read TGTGCCAGCAGCGTGCCGGGACAGGGACAGTTCTTC. The variable domain in full, completed from reference TRBV9 and TRBJ2-1, reads DSGVTQTPKHLITATGQRVTLRCSPRSGDLSVYWYQQSLDQGLQFLIQYYNGEERAKGNILERFSAQQFPDLHSELNLSSLELGDSALYFCASSVPGQGQFFGPGTRLTVL.

CDR3 DNA sequence: TGTGCCAGCAGCTTAATTGGCAGGGACCATTCACCCCTCCACTTT. Translated: CASSLIGRDHSPLHF. This rearrangement joins TRBV7-3 to TRBJ1-6; a possible D gene is TRBD1 (5 bases). The CDR3 covers 15 residues. V lost 1 base and J lost 8, with 12 bases in between. Germline CDR1 is SGHTA and CDR2 is FQGTGA.

The chain recombines TRBV14 with TRBJ1-6, with TRBD1 matching 9 bases. Germline loops: CDR1 SGHDN, CDR2 FVKESK. V trimming: 5 bases; J trimming: 9 bases; junction bases outside the gene matches: 14. The CDR3 consists of 17 residues. The CDR3 DNA follows: TGTGCCAGCAGCTACTTACCGGGACAGGGTTTGTCTTCACCCCTCCACTTT. Its protein is CASSYLPGQGLSSPLHF.

The V gene is TRBV3-1 (or the pseudogene TRBV3-2), the J gene TRBJ2-6, with D hard to call. V was shortened by 1 base and J by 4 bases, with 8 bases between the two germline ends. The CDR3 has 15 amino acids. CDR1 is LGHDT and CDR2 is YNNKEL in the germline V gene (reference sequence). The chain's CDR3 is CASSQGVNGANVLTF. As DNA, the CDR3 is TGTGCCAGCAGCCAAGGGGTGAACGGGGCCAACGTCCTGACTTTC.

The gene calls are TRBV19 and TRBJ1-5; 7 bases match TRBD1. The CDR3 has 13 amino acids. Germline V gene lookup returns CDR1 LNHDA and CDR2 SQIVND (reference sequence). V was clipped by 3 bases and J by 7 bases; unmatched bases: 3. Written as DNA, the CDR3 is TGTGCCAGTAGTATTCAGGGGGAACAGCCCCAGCATTTT. This sequence encodes CASSIQGEQPQHF.

The chain has TRBV28 and TRBJ1-5; the D is unclear. The germline V gene encodes CDR1 MDHEN and CDR2 SYDVKM. This CDR3 is built from 12 residues. The germline V and J ends were trimmed by 8 bases and 1 base, with 6 bases remaining between them. CDR3 sequence: CASRWSNQPQHF. For the CDR3, the DNA is TGTGCCAGCCGGTGGAGCAATCAGCCCCAGCATTTT.

The chain joins TRBV5-4 to TRBJ1-5; possibly TRBD1 for D (5 bases). Germline V CDR1 and CDR2: SGHNT, YYREEE (reference sequence). The length of the CDR3 is 18 residues. Trimming took 4 bases from V and 1 from J, leaving 21 bases between them. CDR3 region: CASSTGGLQGGSNQPQHF. Written as DNA, the CDR3 is TGTGCCAGCAGCACGGGGGGGTTGCAGGGTGGGAGCAATCAGCCCCAGCATTTT.

This clone has a single count. The J gene is TRBJ1-2, the V gene TRBV27; TRBD1 might be the D (5 bases). V was shortened by 3 bases and J by 8 bases, with 10 bases between the two germline ends. Germline CDR1 is MNHEY and CDR2 is SMNVEV (reference sequence). The CDR3 is made up of 12 amino acids. The CDR3 DNA is TGTGCCAGCAGTTTGGGGGGAACGGGCTACACCTTC. Encoded protein: CASSLGGTGYTF.